This entry describes one T cell receptor (beta chain). The entry originates in a study of blood T cell repertoires in COVID-19. Study background: In each case, the material was cDNA or gDNA derived from T cells, B-cell-depleted T cells, or PBMCs.

This CDR3 is built from 11 residues. V was clipped by 8 bases and J by 9 bases, with 13 bases between them. Germline V gene lookup returns CDR1 MNHEY and CDR2 SVGAGI. In the authors' workflow: Researchers report that nucleated cell counts were estimated from reference gene primer amplification. Clones were read by immunoSEQ multiplex PCR, and TCRdb kept only the in-frame ones, dropping some. V, J and clone size were drawn from that table, and D and trimming were deduced from the DNA. The table records some 200,000 clones, about 83% of them present only once. The chain is built from TRBV6-5 and TRBJ1-1; D call uncertain. Source material: peripheral blood. The TCR was taken from a woman aged 45-60 years with active or convalescent COVID-19. The chain's CDR3 is CASYKIPQAFF. DNA of the CDR3: TGTGCCAGCTACAAAATCCCTCAAGCTTTCTTT.